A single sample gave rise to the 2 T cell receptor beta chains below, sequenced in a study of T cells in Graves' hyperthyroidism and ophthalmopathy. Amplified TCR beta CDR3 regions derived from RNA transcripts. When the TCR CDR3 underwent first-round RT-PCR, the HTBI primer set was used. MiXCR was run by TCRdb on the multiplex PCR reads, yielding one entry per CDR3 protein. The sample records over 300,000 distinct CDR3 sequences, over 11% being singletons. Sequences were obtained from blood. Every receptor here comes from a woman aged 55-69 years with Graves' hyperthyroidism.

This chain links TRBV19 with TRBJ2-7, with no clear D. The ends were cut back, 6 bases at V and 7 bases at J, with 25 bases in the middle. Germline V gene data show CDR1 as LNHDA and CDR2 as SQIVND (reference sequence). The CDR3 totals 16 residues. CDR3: CASSRKVEILSREQYF. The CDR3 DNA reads TGTGCCAGTAGCCGAAAAGTAGAGATCCTATCTCGAGAGCAGTACTTC. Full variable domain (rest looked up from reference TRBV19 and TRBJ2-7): DGGITQSPKYLFRKEGQNVTLSCEQNLNHDAMYWYRQDPGQGLRLIYYSQIVNDFQKGDIAEGYSVSREKKESFPLTVTSAQKNPTAFYLCASSRKVEILSREQYFGPGTRLTVT.

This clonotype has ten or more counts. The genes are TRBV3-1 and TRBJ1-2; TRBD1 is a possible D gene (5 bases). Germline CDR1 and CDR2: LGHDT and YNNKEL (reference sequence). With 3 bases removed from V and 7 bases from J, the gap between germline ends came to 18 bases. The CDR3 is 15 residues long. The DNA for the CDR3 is TGTGCCAGCAGCCAGACAGCTTTGGAGAAAGGTGGCTACACCTTC. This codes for CASSQTALEKGGYTF.